This is a list of T cell receptor beta chains from one sample in a study of shared clonotypes between healthy human individuals. Sequenced by immunoSEQ multiplex PCR; TCRdb stores in-frame clones only, minus some. Counted here are 550,000 to 600,000 clones, more than 95% occurring once; the ten biggest clones make up approximately 0.3%. Sequencing was performed on naive CD8+ T cells sorted from blood. The receptors were sampled from a young man in good health. Each CDR3 is given with its conserved first and last residue. Fields, in order: V gene, J gene, CDR3 length, D gene, clone size, CDR3 DNA, CDR3 protein. A D gene is named only where the DNA matches it firmly. Rows give clone size only sometimes, using once, few, many, or a class for an expanded clone.

TRBV7-9	TRBJ1-4	13	-	-	TGTGCCAGCAGCGCCGATGCTTTCGAAAAACTGTTTTTT	CASSADAFEKLFF
TRBV5-1	TRBJ2-7	15	TRBD1	-	TGCGCCAGCAGCTCCACCGGGACAGGAACCTACGAGCAGTACTTC	CASSSTGTGTYEQYF
TRBV30	TRBJ1-1	15	TRBD1	-	TGTGCCTGGAGTTTCCCGACAGGGGGCTGGACTGAAGCTTTCTTT	CAWSFPTGGWTEAFF
TRBV14	TRBJ2-1	13	-	-	TGTGCCAGCAGCCAAGTCGGGACACTCGAGCAGTTCTTC	CASSQVGTLEQFF
TRBV29-1	TRBJ1-1	14	-	-	TGCAGCGCAGACACTTACAAGGGCGTCACTGAAGCTTTCTTT	CSADTYKGVTEAFF
TRBV15	TRBJ2-7	17	-	once	TGTGCCACCAGCAGAGGTAGGATGAGCGGGTCTTCCTACGAGCAGTACTTC	CATSRGRMSGSSYEQYF
TRBV9	TRBJ2-7	14	TRBD2	-	TGTGCCAGCAGCGTAGGCGGGAGCGCCTACGAGCAGTACTTC	CASSVGGSAYEQYF
TRBV27	TRBJ2-1	16	TRBD2	-	TGTGCCAGCAGTTTACGGCGACTAGCGGGAGAGGGGGAGCAGTTCTTC	CASSLRRLAGEGEQFF
TRBV6-5	TRBJ2-1	16	TRBD2	-	TGTGCCAGCAGTTACTCGACTAGCGGCACCTACAATGAGCAGTTCTTC	CASSYSTSGTYNEQFF
TRBV5-1	TRBJ2-7	14	-	-	TGCGCCAGCAGCTTGAGGCAGGGTCCCTACGAGCAGTACTTC	CASSLRQGPYEQYF
TRBV10-3	TRBJ1-2	12	-	-	TGTGCCATCAGTGATGGTATCTATGGCTACACCTTC	CAISDGIYGYTF
TRBV5-7	TRBJ2-7	15	TRBD1	-	TGTGCCAGCAGCTTTTACCGGGACAGGGTGGTTGTGCAGTACTTC	CASSFYRDRVVVQYF
TRBV19	TRBJ1-2	16	-	-	TGTGCCAGTAGTATTTCGAACATACCCGTGGACTATGGCTACACCTTC	CASSISNIPVDYGYTF
TRBV28	TRBJ2-7	16	TRBD1	once	TGTGCCAGCAGTTTAGGGACAGATCTGAGTGTCTACGAGCAGTACTTC	CASSLGTDLSVYEQYF
TRBV25-1	TRBJ2-7	14	TRBD1	-	TGTGCCAGCGGGCCAGGGGGTTTGGCCTACGAGCAGTACTTC	CASGPGGLAYEQYF
TRBV5-1	TRBJ2-7	14	TRBD2	-	TGCGCCAGCAGCTTCGGGACTAGCGGGTACGAGCAGTACTTC	CASSFGTSGYEQYF
TRBV25-1	TRBJ2-7	12	TRBD1	-	TGTGCCAGCAGTAAGGGACAGGTCGAGCAGTACTTC	CASSKGQVEQYF
TRBV18	TRBJ2-1	13	-	-	TGTGCCAGCTCACCGGGACCTTACAATGAGCAGTTCTTC	CASSPGPYNEQFF
TRBV5-5	TRBJ1-4	15	TRBD1	-	TGTGCCAGCAGCCCAAACCGGGACAGGGGTGAAAAACTGTTTTTT	CASSPNRDRGEKLFF
TRBV4-2	TRBJ1-1	15	-	-	TGTGCCAGCAGCCAAGGCCCTCTTCTGAACACTGAAGCTTTCTTT	CASSQGPLLNTEAFF
TRBV7-9	TRBJ1-3	12	-	-	TGTGCCTATTCGGGCTCTGGAAACACCATATATTTT	CAYSGSGNTIYF
TRBV6-4	TRBJ1-1	13	-	-	TGTGCCAGCAGTACCCAAGCAGGCACTGAAGCTTTCTTT	CASSTQAGTEAFF
TRBV9	TRBJ2-7	14	-	-	TGTGCCAGCAGCGTAGGGGGTAGTTCCTACGAGCAGTACTTC	CASSVGGSSYEQYF
TRBV7-9	TRBJ2-1	16	TRBD1	-	TGTGCCAGCAGCTTAAGGGGACAGGCTCGAGGGGATGAGCAGTTCTTC	CASSLRGQARGDEQFF
TRBV7-2	TRBJ1-1	14	TRBD1	-	TGTGCCAGCAGCTGGACAGGTGAGAACACTGAAGCTTTCTTT	CASSWTGENTEAFF
TRBV15	TRBJ1-3	16	-	-	TGTGCCACCAGCAGAGATCCGGCCTACTCTGGAAACACCATATATTTT	CATSRDPAYSGNTIYF
TRBV27	TRBJ1-1	16	-	-	TGTGCCAGCAGTCCTCAGGTGGGGAGGGTAAACACTGAAGCTTTCTTT	CASSPQVGRVNTEAFF
TRBV7-9	TRBJ2-7	17	-	-	TGTGCCAGCAGCCAAACATTAGGACAGCTCGATCCCTACGAGCAGTACTTC	CASSQTLGQLDPYEQYF
TRBV2	TRBJ2-7	13	-	-	TGTGCCAGCAGTGCGAGGGCCAAATACGAGCAGTACTTC	CASSARAKYEQYF
TRBV7-6	TRBJ2-6	19	TRBD1	-	TGTGCCAGCAGCGGGGAACAGGGGGCCGGATTCTCTGGGGCCAACGTCCTGACTTTC	CASSGEQGAGFSGANVLTF
TRBV7-9	TRBJ1-1	12	-	-	TGTGCCAGCAGCTTCTTAGAAGCTGAAGCTTTCTTT	CASSFLEAEAFF
TRBV11-2	TRBJ2-7	19	-	-	TGTGCCAGCAGCACCGCATTGGGTCAGCCCGGACCAGGTTGGGGCGAGCAGTACTTC	CASSTALGQPGPGWGEQYF
TRBV5-1	TRBJ1-1	14	TRBD1	-	TGCGCCAGCAGCTTGACAGGGGTGGGTACTGAAGCTTTCTTT	CASSLTGVGTEAFF
TRBV4-1	TRBJ2-5	17	TRBD1	once	TGCGCCAGCAGCCAAATGGGGGGACAGGGGCCGGAAGAGACCCAGTACTTC	CASSQMGGQGPEETQYF
TRBV9	TRBJ1-1	15	TRBD1	-	TGTGCCAGCAGCGTCGGGACAGGGATGAACACTGAAGCTTTCTTT	CASSVGTGMNTEAFF
TRBV9	TRBJ1-5	14	-	-	TGTGCCAGCAGCCCGGACCTGAGCAATCAGCCCCAGCATTTT	CASSPDLSNQPQHF
TRBV7-9	TRBJ2-7	13	-	-	TGTGCCAGCAGCGACCCCAGAGGCCACGAGCAGTACTTC	CASSDPRGHEQYF
TRBV7-9	TRBJ2-7	16	TRBD2	-	TGTGCCAGCAGCTTGGTTTCTAGCGGGAGCTCCTACGAGCAGTACTTC	CASSLVSSGSSYEQYF
TRBV5-4	TRBJ2-1	15	-	-	TGTGCCAGCAGCCCCCGGGACGCCCTGAGACATGAGCAGTTCTTC	CASSPRDALRHEQFF
TRBV25-1	TRBJ2-3	12	-	-	TGTGCCAGCGGCTCTCCTGGGGATACGCAGTATTTT	CASGSPGDTQYF
TRBV10-3	TRBJ2-7	12	-	once	TGTGCCACCGGAAGAGACACCTACGAGCAGTACTTC	CATGRDTYEQYF
TRBV5-1	TRBJ2-1	16	TRBD2	-	TGCGCCAGCAGCTTAAGCGGGAGGTCCCCTTACAATGAGCAGTTCTTC	CASSLSGRSPYNEQFF
TRBV7-6	TRBJ2-7	15	TRBD1	-	TGTGCCAGCAGCTTAGGGACAGGTGAAGCCTACGAGCAGTACTTC	CASSLGTGEAYEQYF
TRBV5-1	TRBJ2-1	14	TRBD2	-	TGCGCCAGCAGCTGGACTAGCGGGAGTGATGAGCAGTTCTTC	CASSWTSGSDEQFF
TRBV2	TRBJ2-1	19	-	-	TGTGCCAGCAGTGAAGTGGGAAGGGAAGCCTCGCAAACTTCCGTGGGGCAGTTCTTC	CASSEVGREASQTSVGQFF
TRBV6-5	TRBJ1-2	14	-	once	TGTGCCAGCAGTTACACAACCGGATACTATGGCTACACCTTC	CASSYTTGYYGYTF
TRBV2	TRBJ1-1	12	-	-	TGTGCCAGCAGTGAACGGGAATCTGAAGCTTTCTTT	CASSERESEAFF